This T cell receptor (beta chain) emerged from a study of identical twins. This clonotype has at least ten counts. The antigen is unknown. With 6 bases removed from V and 0 bases from J, the gap between germline ends came to 12 bases. CDR3 length equals 15 residues. Germline V CDR1 and CDR2: MNHNS, SASEGT. Whole-study results and caveats: In beta out-of-frame sequences, the excess sharing between twins was weaker. Conclusions were based on cross-sectional statistical analysis, without following the same donors. Memory repertoires showed no such pattern, whereas abundant cord blood beta clonotypes carried fewer insertions.

It was template switching that added a universal primer site, and there were unique molecular identifiers on the cDNA. TCRdb reanalysed the 5' RACE reads using MiXCR and keeps one entry per CDR3 protein. Here the sample spans roughly 690,000 distinct CDR3 sequences, around 6.1% being singletons. This clonotype was obtained from a man aged 18 to 29 in good health. The rearrangement joins TRBV6-1 to TRBJ1-5, with D possibly being TRBD1 (5 bases). The sequenced material came from naive T cells sorted from blood. This chain's CDR3 is CASRFRANSNQPQHF. In DNA form, the CDR3 reads TGTGCCAGCAGATTCAGGGCAAATAGCAATCAGCCCCAGCATTTT.